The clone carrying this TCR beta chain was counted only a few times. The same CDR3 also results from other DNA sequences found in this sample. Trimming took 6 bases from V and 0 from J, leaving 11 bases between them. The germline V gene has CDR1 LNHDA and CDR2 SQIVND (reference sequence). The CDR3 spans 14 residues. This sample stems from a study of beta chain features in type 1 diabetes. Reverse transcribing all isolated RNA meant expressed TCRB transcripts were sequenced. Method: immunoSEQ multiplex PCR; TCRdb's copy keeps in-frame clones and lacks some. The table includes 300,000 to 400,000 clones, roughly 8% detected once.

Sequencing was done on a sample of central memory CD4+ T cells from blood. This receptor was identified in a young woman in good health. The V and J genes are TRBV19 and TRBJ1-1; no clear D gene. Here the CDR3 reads CASRRKGMNTEAFF. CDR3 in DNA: TGTGCCAGTAGAAGGAAGGGAATGAACACTGAAGCTTTCTTT.